This T cell receptor beta chain was sequenced for a study of blood T cell repertoires in COVID-19 (dated by TCRdb to the early 2020s). Background on the whole study: Collaborator samples came from the United States, Italy and Spain and covered acute and convalescent phases of COVID-19. The samples were drawn from the first 160 participants of the ongoing ImmuneRACE study and from 1,200 or so subjects provided by 6 global collaborators. The repertoires were released in a freely available public database intended as a resource for research on the immune response to SARS-CoV-2. Subjects who had been exposed to COVID-19, were actively infected with it, or had recovered from it provided the deeply sampled blood TCRbeta repertoires that made up the dataset. Where available, HLA class I and class II types were taken from metadata supplied by the sample provider and were not determined by assay-based typing. Sample metadata almost always included a de-identified subject ID, COVID-19 status, age in years and sex. The prospective study material was composed of cDNA or gDNA derived from T cells, B-cell-depleted T cells, or PBMCs.

The germline V gene yields MNHEY for CDR1 and SVGAGI for CDR2. The CDR3 runs 11 amino acids, cysteine and phenylalanine included. Kept here is only the CDR3 DNA, which spans 33 bases and is read in frame from base 1. V is cut by 7 bases and J by 8 bases, and the space between the germline ends is 11 bases. Regarding this clone: Its antigen is unknown. No much larger clone exists at a distance of one base, and base qualities are not known.

The collaborating institutions used their own protocols to collect whole blood in K2EDTA tubes. For TCRbeta analysis, collaborator samples were shipped as frozen whole blood, as isolated PBMCs, or as DNA extracted from either sample type. What the research found in general, with its limitations: Clinical and demographic metadata were provided uncurated, with the amount varying by source and participant.

The immunoSEQ Assay, a bias-controlled multiplex PCR, was used to amplify TCRbeta CDR3 regions from genomic DNA. Concerning the study's data processing: The number of nucleated cells in each sample was estimated by amplification of reference gene primers within the assay. Sequence reads were collapsed and filtered to measure the absolute abundance of every unique TCRbeta CDR3 rearrangement. For each sample, productive Simpson clonality was calculated by taking the square root of Simpson's diversity index across productive rearrangements. Sourced from immuneACCESS, this table was stored by TCRdb with only in-frame sequences that have V and J called. A share of the clones is absent; for the studies checked, an unresolved V gene accounts for under half, and the remainder has no known explanation. D and trimming were read from the DNA, whereas the V and J calls and clone size are those reported in that table. Within this sample are 120,000 or so clones, with around 87% of them counted one time only. Almost 30% of the sample belongs to the ten largest clones.

Recombination connected TRBV6-5 to TRBJ1-2, with no reliable assignment of the D segment. Source material: peripheral blood. This receptor was obtained from an older woman with acute or convalescent COVID-19. The nucleotide sequence reads as follows: TGTGCCAGCAACTTTGTGTGGGGCTACACCTTC. Translated, this is CASNFVWGYTF.